Each of the 20 T cell receptor beta chains below was sequenced from the same sample in a study of T cell clonality in common variable immunodeficiency. The method was immunoSEQ multiplex PCR; TCRdb's version includes in-frame clones alone and lacks a portion of them. The specimen has under 45,000 clones, none found just once. The sequenced sample was peripheral blood mononuclear cells. Receptors originate from a person aged 18-70 years in good health.

This clone was observed at least ten times. The missing CDR3 end, 3 residues past where the read stops, is filled in from the germline J gene. The chain joins TRBV18 to TRBJ2-7; 9 bases are shared with TRBD1. Per the germline V gene, CDR1 is KGHSH and CDR2 is LQKENI. The CDR3 runs 13 residues. Trimming took 3 bases from V and 3 from J; bases not matched to a gene: 0. The CDR3 DNA, read in part, is TGTGCCAGCTCACCGACAGGGGGCTACGAG. The encoded protein is CASSPTGGYE. The CDR3, in full, reads CASSPTGGYEQYF.

This clone was observed many times. The read gets to within 3 residues of the CDR3 end, and the germline J gene fills in the rest. V usage is TRBV13 and J usage is TRBJ1-2, with TRBD1 as a possible D gene (5 bases). There are 14 residues in the CDR3. The germline V gene has CDR1 PRHDT and CDR2 FYEKMQ (reference sequence). V gave up 0 bases and J gave up 0 bases, with 5 bases separating them. The part of the CDR3 DNA that was read is TGTGCCAGCAGCTTAGGGACAGCTAACTATGGC. Translating gives CASSLGTANYG. The entire CDR3 sequence reads CASSLGTANYGYTF.

For this clone: The sequenced fragment ends 3 residues before the CDR3 boundary, so the rest is inferred from the germline J gene. This chain uses TRBV19 with TRBJ1-2, with no clear D. Germline V gene lookup returns CDR1 LNHDA and CDR2 SQIVND (reference sequence). The CDR3 contains 15 residues. The CDR3 bases that were read are TGTGCCAGTAGTATAGAGGCCTGGTTCAAAAACATC. Translating gives CASSIEAWFKNI. From start to end, the CDR3 is CASSIEAWFKNIYTF.

There are many counts of this clone. Coverage ceases 3 residues before the CDR3 finishes, and the germline J gene fills in the end. The chain combines TRBV5-6 with TRBJ1-2, with a possible D match to TRBD1 (6 bases). Germline V gives CDR1 SGHDT, CDR2 YYEEEE. This CDR3 spans 15 amino acids. With 2 bases removed from V and 7 bases from J, the gap between germline ends came to 18 bases. CDR3 loop: CASSLDPYKQGGYTF. The sequenced part of the CDR3 DNA is TGTGCCAGCAGCTTAGATCCTTATAAACAGGGTGGC.

This clone occurred many times. Read sequence stops 3 residues before the CDR3 end, and the germline J gene provides the missing end. The chain joins TRBV19 to TRBJ2-1, with D possibly matching TRBD2 (5 bases). With 4 bases removed from V and 5 bases from J, the gap between germline ends came to 9 bases. The germline gives CDR1 LNHDA, CDR2 SQIVND (reference sequence). The CDR3 totals 13 residues. The CDR3 DNA, read in part, is TGTGCCAGTAGTAACGTCGGGGACAATGAG. Translation gives CASSNVGDNE. The CDR3 reads in full as CASSNVGDNEQFF.

This clone has ten or more counts. Other DNA sequences in this sample translate to the same CDR3. This CDR3 reads CAWRGLAGGRNEQFF. The sequenced CDR3 bases are TGTGCCTGGAGGGGACTAGCGGGAGGGCGCAATGAG. V usage is TRBV30 and J usage is TRBJ2-1, with 16 bases matching TRBD2. Read coverage stops 3 residues before the CDR3 terminus; the germline J gene supplies the remainder. V dropped 3 bases and J dropped 6; count of bases not matched to a gene: 2. CDR1 is GTSNPN, CDR2 SVGIG, per germline (reference sequence). The CDR3 length is 15 residues.

This clone was detected ten times or more. The read comes to an end 3 residues before the CDR3 does, leaving the germline J gene to fill in the end. The chain is built from TRBV20-1 and TRBJ2-3, with D maybe TRBD1 (6 bases). CDR1 and CDR2 from the germline V gene are DFQATT and SNEGSKA (reference sequence). This CDR3 has 18 amino acids. CDR3 residues: CSARATLTTYRAKETQYF. The sequenced CDR3 bases are TGCAGTGCTAGAGCCACCCTAACCACCTACAGGGCTAAAGAGACG.

Ten or more counts support this clone. The missing CDR3 end, 3 residues past where the read stops, is filled in from the germline J gene. The V and J genes are TRBV5-6 and TRBJ1-1; the match to TRBD1 covers 8 bases. CDR3 size: 15 residues. Germline V gene data show CDR1 as SGHDT and CDR2 as YYEEEE. Trimming cost V 2 bases and J 1 base; bases outside gene matches: 4. CDR3 bases read: TGTGCCAGCAGCTTCCGGGACAGGACGAACACTGAA. It codes for CASSFRDRTNTE. The CDR3 reads in full as CASSFRDRTNTEAFF.

This clone was detected ten times or more. The sequence runs out 3 residues before the end of the CDR3; the remainder is reconstructed from the germline J gene. V gene TRBV20-1 combines with J gene TRBJ2-3; D perhaps matches TRBD2 (5 bases). Germline loops: CDR1 DFQATT, CDR2 SNEGSKA (reference sequence). The V gene lost 3 bases and the J gene lost 4 bases, with 5 bases spanning the gap. This CDR3 region has 11 residues. This chain's CDR3 is CSARRADTQYF. Partial CDR3 DNA: TGCAGTGCTAGGCGGGCAGATACG.

This clone occurred many times. The read ends 3 residues early relative to the CDR3; the germline J gene fills the gap. The V gene is TRBV7-8, the J gene TRBJ2-6; TRBD1 is a possible D gene (6 bases). There are 15 residues in the CDR3. Germline loops: CDR1 SGHVS, CDR2 FQNEAQ. Trimming took 5 bases from V and 0 from J, leaving 8 bases between them. The part of the CDR3 DNA that was read is TGTGCCAGCAGCCCCAGGGGCTCTGGGGCCAACGTC. Protein sequence: CASSPRGSGANV. The complete CDR3 protein is CASSPRGSGANVLTF. Drawing the rest from reference TRBV7-8 and TRBJ2-6, the complete variable domain is GAGVSQSPRYKVAKRGQDVALRCDPISGHVSLFWYQQALGQGPEFLTYFQNEAQLDKSGLPSDRFFAERPEGSVSTLKIQRTQQEDSAVYLCASSPRGSGANVLTFGAGSRLTVL.

This clone has ten or more counts. The read ends 3 residues shy of where the CDR3 ends; the end is completed using the germline J gene. The V and J genes are TRBV20-1 and TRBJ2-1; no definite D call. Germline V CDR1 and CDR2: DFQATT, SNEGSKA (reference sequence). Deletions cut 0 bases from V and 3 bases from J, with 9 bases between. This CDR3 has 14 amino acids. CDR3: CSARDWRNYNEQFF. The sequenced CDR3 bases are TGCAGTGCTAGAGATTGGCGGAACTACAATGAG.

This clone was detected many times. The read terminates 3 residues ahead of where the CDR3 ends, so the germline J gene completes it. The chain has TRBV20-1 and TRBJ2-7; tentative D call: TRBD1 (5 bases). CDR1 is DFQATT, CDR2 SNEGSKA, per germline (reference sequence). Trimming pared 1 base from V and 2 bases from J, leaving 9 bases between. This CDR3 is built from 13 residues. CDR3 DNA, as far as it was read: TGCAGTGCTAGAGGAGACAGAGCCTACGAG. Protein: CSARGDRAYE. The CDR3 in its entirety is CSARGDRAYEQYF.

This clone was counted between two and nine times. The observed sequence ends 3 residues before the CDR3 terminus, with the missing tail filled in from the germline J gene. This rearrangement joins TRBV20-1 to TRBJ1-4; TRBD1 agrees at 10 bases. In germline, CDR1 is DFQATT, CDR2 SNEGSKA (reference sequence). The CDR3 has 13 residues. The part of the CDR3 DNA that was read is TGCAGTGCTGAGGGACAGGGGTACTCACCA. Translated, it gives CSAEGQGYSP. The complete CDR3 reads CSAEGQGYSPLFF.

This clone was seen repeatedly, ten times or more. The read halts 3 residues ahead of the CDR3 end, with the missing end drawn from the germline J gene. The chain couples TRBV7-2 to TRBJ2-1, with D maybe TRBD2 (5 bases). Trimming removed 3 bases from V and 7 bases from J, with 16 bases in between. Germline CDR1 is SGHTA and CDR2 is FQGNSA. The CDR3 is made up of 15 amino acids. The CDR3 spells CASSFAGGLQNEQFF. The sequenced CDR3 bases are TGTGCCAGCAGCTTCGCGGGCGGGCTACAGAATGAG.

Remarks on this clone: With the read ending 3 residues before the CDR3 end, the germline J gene is used to fill in that end. V is TRBV19 and J is TRBJ1-2; 10 positions match TRBD1. Germline lookup yields CDR1 LNHDA and CDR2 SQIVND (reference sequence). This CDR3 spans 16 amino acids. V dropped 1 base and J dropped 0; count of bases not matched to a gene: 2. CDR3 protein: CASSIAGTGANYGYTF. The CDR3 DNA, read in part, is TGTGCCAGTAGTATAGCCGGGACAGGGGCTAACTATGGC.

This clone occurred a few times. Coverage ceases 3 residues before the CDR3 finishes, and the germline J gene fills in the end. This same CDR3 is encoded by further DNA sequences in the sample. V usage is TRBV2 and J usage is TRBJ1-5; no definite D call. The CDR3 has 14 residues. The V gene lost 4 bases and the J gene lost 2 bases, with 9 bases spanning the gap. Germline assignment: CDR1 SNHLY and CDR2 FYNNEI. The DNA read from the CDR3 is TGTGCCAGCAGTGTAGAAAGGGGCAATCAGCCC. It is translated as CASSVERGNQP. The entire CDR3 protein reads CASSVERGNQPQHF.

The table lists this clone with many counts. The CDR3 extends 3 residues past the end of the read, so its final part is completed from the germline J gene. This rearrangement joins TRBV5-5 to TRBJ1-5, with 8 positions matching TRBD1. Germline values: CDR1 SGHKS, CDR2 YYEKEE (reference sequence). The CDR3 runs to 15 residues. J lost 2 bases, V lost 7 bases, and 8 bases had no gene match. The part of the CDR3 DNA that was read is TGTGCCAGCCATAAAACAGGGGGAGGCAATCAGCCC. It specifies CASHKTGGGNQP. The CDR3 as a whole reads CASHKTGGGNQPQHF.

This clone was seen repeatedly, ten times or more. The read ends 3 residues shy of where the CDR3 ends; the end is completed using the germline J gene. This chain connects TRBV6-1 to TRBJ1-3; D unresolved. Between the trimmed V and J ends, which lost 2 bases and 0 bases, there was a span of 5 bases. The CDR3 is 14 amino acids. CDR1 and CDR2 from the germline V gene are MNHNS and SASEGT. The CDR3: CASSEQSSGNTIYF. CDR3 bases read: TGTGCCAGCAGTGAACAGTCCTCTGGAAACACC.

With regard to this clone: The CDR3 end lies 3 residues beyond the end of the read and is filled in from the germline J gene. The chain employs TRBV7-9 and TRBJ1-2; D not resolved. This CDR3 comprises 14 residues. The V gene's germline CDR1 is SEHNR and CDR2 FQNEAQ (reference sequence). The part of the CDR3 DNA that was read is TGTGCCAGCAGCTTACATGCTAGCACAGATACC. Translation: CASSLHASTDT. The full-length CDR3 reads as CASSLHASTDTYTF.

The sample holds many counts of this clone. The CDR3: CASVLAGGPYEQYF. Partial CDR3 DNA: TGTGCCAGCGTACTAGCGGGGGGTCCCTACGAG. The V and J genes are TRBV2 and TRBJ2-7; 12 positions agree with TRBD2. The read halts 3 residues ahead of the CDR3 end, with the missing end drawn from the germline J gene. Per germline, CDR1 SNHLY and CDR2 FYNNEI. V lost 8 bases and J lost 2; bases outside the gene matches: 4. The CDR3 is 14 residues long.